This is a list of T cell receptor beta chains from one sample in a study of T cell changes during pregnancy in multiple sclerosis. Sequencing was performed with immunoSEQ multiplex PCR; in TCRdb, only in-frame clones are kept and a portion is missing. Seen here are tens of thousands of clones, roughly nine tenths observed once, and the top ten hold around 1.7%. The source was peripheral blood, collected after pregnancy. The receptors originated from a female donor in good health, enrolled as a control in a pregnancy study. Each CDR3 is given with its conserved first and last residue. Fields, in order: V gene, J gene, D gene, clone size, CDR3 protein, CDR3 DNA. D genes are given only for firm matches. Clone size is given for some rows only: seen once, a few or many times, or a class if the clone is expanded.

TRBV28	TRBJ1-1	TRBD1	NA	CASRGQVTEAFF	TGTGCCAGCCGAGGACAGGTCACTGAAGCTTTCTTT
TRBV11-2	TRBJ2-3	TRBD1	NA	CASSGGRGQGAIYTQYF	TGTGCCAGCAGCGGAGGGCGGGGACAGGGGGCCATCTATACGCAGTATTTT
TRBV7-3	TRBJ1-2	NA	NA	CASSLLPNFFGGYTF	TGTGCCAGCAGCTTATTACCCAATTTCTTCGGTGGCTACACCTTC
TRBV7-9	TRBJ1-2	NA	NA	CASRGGARSGYTF	TGTGCCAGCCGGGGGGGGGCGCGGAGTGGCTACACCTTC
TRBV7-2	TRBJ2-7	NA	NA	CASSPGTSYEQYF	TGTGCCAGCAGTCCTGGGACATCTTACGAGCAGTACTTC
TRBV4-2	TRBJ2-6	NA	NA	CASSRGQGISGANVLTF	TGTGCCAGCAGCCGGGGGCAGGGTATCTCTGGGGCCAACGTCCTGACTTTC
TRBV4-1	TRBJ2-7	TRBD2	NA	CASSLRTSGGPAFSYEQYF	TGCGCCAGCAGCCTCCGGACTAGCGGGGGGCCCGCTTTCTCCTACGAGCAGTACTTC
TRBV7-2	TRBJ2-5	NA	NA	CASSFGETQYF	TGTGCCAGCAGCTTCGGAGAGACCCAGTACTTC
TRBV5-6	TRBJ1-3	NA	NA	CASSLGGGSSGNTIYF	TGTGCCAGCAGCTTGGGGGGCGGGAGCTCTGGAAACACCATATATTTT
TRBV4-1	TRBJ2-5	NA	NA	CASSRGETQYF	TGCGCCAGCAGCCGAGGAGAGACCCAGTACTTC
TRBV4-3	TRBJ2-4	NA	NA	CASSLWRDGKNIQYF	TGCGCCAGCAGCCTTTGGCGGGACGGGAAAAACATTCAGTACTTC
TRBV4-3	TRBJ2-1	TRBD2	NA	CASSQGLAGGLSYNEQFF	TGCGCCAGCAGCCAAGGGCTAGCGGGGGGCCTCTCCTACAATGAGCAGTTCTTC
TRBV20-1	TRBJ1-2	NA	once	CSPGGYTF	TGCAGCCCGGGGGGCTACACCTTC
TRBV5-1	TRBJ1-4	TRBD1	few	CASSLDRGREKLFF	TGCGCCAGCAGCTTGGACAGGGGAAGGGAAAAACTGTTTTTT
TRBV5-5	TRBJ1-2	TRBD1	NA	CASSQGRGPFYGYTF	TGTGCCAGCAGCCAAGGAAGGGGGCCGTTCTATGGCTACACCTTC
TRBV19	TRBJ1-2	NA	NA	CASSTQQGFDGYTF	TGTGCCAGTAGTACTCAACAGGGTTTCGATGGCTACACCTTC
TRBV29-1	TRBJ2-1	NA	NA	CSVESQLGGGYNEQFF	TGCAGCGTTGAGAGTCAGTTGGGCGGAGGCTACAATGAGCAGTTCTTC
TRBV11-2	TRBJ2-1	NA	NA	CASSSGSERFF	TGTGCCAGCAGTTCCGGGTCGGAGAGGTTCTTC
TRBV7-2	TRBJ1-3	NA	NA	CASSLNRASSGNTIYF	TGTGCCAGCAGCTTAAACAGGGCGAGCTCTGGAAACACCATATATTTT
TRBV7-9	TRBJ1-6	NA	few	CASSLGSNSPLHF	TGTGCCAGCAGCTTAGGCAGTAATTCACCCCTCCACTTT
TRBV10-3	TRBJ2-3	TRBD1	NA	CAISEGRTGGFTDTQYF	TGTGCCATCAGTGAAGGACGAACAGGGGGATTCACAGATACGCAGTATTTT
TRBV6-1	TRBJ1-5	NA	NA	CASSLRVAGNQPQHF	TGTGCCAGCAGTCTCAGGGTAGCCGGCAATCAGCCCCAGCATTTT
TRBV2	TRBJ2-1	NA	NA	CASCEASRGIGNEQFF	TGTGCCAGCTGTGAAGCTTCACGGGGGATCGGGAATGAGCAGTTCTTC
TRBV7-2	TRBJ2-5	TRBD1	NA	CASSSGQGGVKETQYF	TGTGCCAGCAGCTCGGGACAGGGGGGGGTCAAAGAGACCCAGTACTTC
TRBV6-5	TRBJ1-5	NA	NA	CASSYSSNQPQHF	TGTGCCAGCAGTTACTCGAGTAATCAGCCCCAGCATTTT
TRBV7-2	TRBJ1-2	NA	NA	CASSSGQGYTF	TGTGCCAGCAGCTCCGGACAGGGCTACACCTTC
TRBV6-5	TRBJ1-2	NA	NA	CASTPGVNRGGYTF	TGTGCCAGCACCCCGGGGGTAAATCGGGGCGGCTACACCTTC
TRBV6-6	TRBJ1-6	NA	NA	CASAPRAGGRVSPLHF	TGTGCCAGCGCCCCCAGGGCTGGGGGGAGAGTTTCACCCCTCCACTTT
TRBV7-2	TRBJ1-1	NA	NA	CASSPPQRRGVAFF	TGTGCCAGCAGCCCACCCCAACGGCGCGGGGTAGCTTTCTTT
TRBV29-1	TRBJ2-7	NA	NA	CSVGGEVFPRSYEQYF	TGCAGCGTTGGGGGGGAAGTTTTTCCCCGTAGCTACGAGCAGTACTTC
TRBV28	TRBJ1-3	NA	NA	CASSTPGLENSGNTIYF	TGTGCCAGCAGTACTCCGGGACTGGAAAACTCTGGAAACACCATATATTTT
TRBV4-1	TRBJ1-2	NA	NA	CASSPSEGFYGYTF	TGCGCCAGCAGCCCCTCCGAGGGTTTCTATGGCTACACCTTC
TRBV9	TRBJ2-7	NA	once	CASSVEGGTTYEQYF	TGTGCCAGCAGCGTAGAAGGAGGGACGACCTACGAGCAGTACTTC
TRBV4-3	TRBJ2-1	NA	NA	CASSQDVPAGPRGQFF	TGCGCCAGCAGCCAAGATGTCCCAGCGGGCCCTCGGGGGCAGTTCTTC
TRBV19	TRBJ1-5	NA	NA	CASSPGQSSNQPQHF	TGTGCCAGTAGCCCCGGACAGTCCAGCAATCAGCCCCAGCATTTT
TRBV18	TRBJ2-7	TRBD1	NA	CASSPSGQGLYEQYF	TGTGCCAGCTCACCTTCCGGACAGGGTTTATACGAGCAGTACTTC
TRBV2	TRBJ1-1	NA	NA	CASRATGKRTEAFF	TGTGCCAGCAGGGCCACAGGGAAAAGGACTGAAGCTTTCTTT
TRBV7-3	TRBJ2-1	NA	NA	CASSQGAYNEQFF	TGTGCCAGCAGCCAGGGCGCCTACAATGAGCAGTTCTTC